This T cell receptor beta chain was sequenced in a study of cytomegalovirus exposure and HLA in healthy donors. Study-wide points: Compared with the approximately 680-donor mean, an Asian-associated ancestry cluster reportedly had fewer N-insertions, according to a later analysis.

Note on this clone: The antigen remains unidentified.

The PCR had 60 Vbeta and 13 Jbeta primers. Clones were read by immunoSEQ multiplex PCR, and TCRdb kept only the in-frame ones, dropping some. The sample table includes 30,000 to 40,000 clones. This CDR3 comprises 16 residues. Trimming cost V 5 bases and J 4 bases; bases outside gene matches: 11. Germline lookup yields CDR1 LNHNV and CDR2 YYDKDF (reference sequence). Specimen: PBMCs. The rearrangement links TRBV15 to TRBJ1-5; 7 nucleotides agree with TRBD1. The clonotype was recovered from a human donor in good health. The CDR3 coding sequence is TGTGCCACCAGCCTTTATACAGGGGACCTTAATCAGCCCCAGCATTTT. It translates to CATSLYTGDLNQPQHF.